The clone carrying this T cell receptor beta chain came up a few times. Measured with immunoSEQ multiplex PCR; TCRdb has only the in-frame clones, and not every one. The table lists some 250,000 clones, around 81% of them singletons, with 7.5% in the top ten. After removal of 3 bases from V and 2 bases from J, the junction contained 9 bases not matched to a gene. Per the germline V gene, CDR1 is KGHSH and CDR2 is LQKENI. The CDR3 spans 18 residues. The data originate from a study of blood T cell repertoires in COVID-19. Seattle participants joined during active infection and were tracked over time. This sequence originates from a woman aged 80 or older with COVID-19, enrolled during active disease. The specimen sequenced was peripheral blood. J is TRBJ2-1 and V is TRBV18; TRBD2 aligns across 11 bases. DNA of the CDR3: TGTGCCAGCTCACCCCCCACTAGCGGGAGTTTAGCCTACAATGAGCAGTTCTTC. This sequence encodes CASSPPTSGSLAYNEQFF.